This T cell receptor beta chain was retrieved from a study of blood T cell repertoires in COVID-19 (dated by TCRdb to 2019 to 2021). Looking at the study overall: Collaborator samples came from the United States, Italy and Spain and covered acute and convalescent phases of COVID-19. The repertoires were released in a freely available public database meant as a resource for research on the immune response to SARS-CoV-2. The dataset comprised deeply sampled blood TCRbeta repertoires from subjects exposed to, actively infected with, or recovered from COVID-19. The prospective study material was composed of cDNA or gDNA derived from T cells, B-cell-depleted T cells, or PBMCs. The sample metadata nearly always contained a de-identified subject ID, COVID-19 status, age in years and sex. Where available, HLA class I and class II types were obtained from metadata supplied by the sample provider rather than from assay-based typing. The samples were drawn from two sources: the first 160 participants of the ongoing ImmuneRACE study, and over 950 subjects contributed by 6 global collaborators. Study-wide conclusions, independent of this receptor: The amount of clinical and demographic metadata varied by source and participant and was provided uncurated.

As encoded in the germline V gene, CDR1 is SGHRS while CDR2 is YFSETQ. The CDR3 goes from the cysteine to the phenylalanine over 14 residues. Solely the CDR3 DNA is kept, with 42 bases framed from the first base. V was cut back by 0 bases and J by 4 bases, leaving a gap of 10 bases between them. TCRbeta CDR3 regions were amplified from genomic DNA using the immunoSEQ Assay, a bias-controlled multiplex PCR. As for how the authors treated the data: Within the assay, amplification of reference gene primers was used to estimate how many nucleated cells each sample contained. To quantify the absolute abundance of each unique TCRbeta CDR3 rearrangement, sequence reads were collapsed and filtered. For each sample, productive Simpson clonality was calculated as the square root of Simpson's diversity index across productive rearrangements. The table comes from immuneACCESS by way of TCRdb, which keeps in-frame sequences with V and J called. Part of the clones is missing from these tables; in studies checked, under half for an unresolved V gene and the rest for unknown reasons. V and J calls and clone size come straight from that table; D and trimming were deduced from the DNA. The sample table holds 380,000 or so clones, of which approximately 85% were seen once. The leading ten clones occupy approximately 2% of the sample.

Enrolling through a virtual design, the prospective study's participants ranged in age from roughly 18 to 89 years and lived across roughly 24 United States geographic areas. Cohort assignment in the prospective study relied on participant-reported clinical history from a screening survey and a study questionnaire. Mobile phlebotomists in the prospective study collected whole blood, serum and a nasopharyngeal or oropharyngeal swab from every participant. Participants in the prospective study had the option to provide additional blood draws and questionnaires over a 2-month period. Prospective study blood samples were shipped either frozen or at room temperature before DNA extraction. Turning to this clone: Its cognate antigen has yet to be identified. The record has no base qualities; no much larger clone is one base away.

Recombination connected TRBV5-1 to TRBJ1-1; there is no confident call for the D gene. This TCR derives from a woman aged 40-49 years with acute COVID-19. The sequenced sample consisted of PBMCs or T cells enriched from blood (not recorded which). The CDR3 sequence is CASSLGQVPTEAFF. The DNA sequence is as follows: TGCGCCAGCAGCTTGGGCCAGGTGCCCACTGAAGCTTTCTTT.